This entry is about one TCR beta chain. Its antigen is undetermined. It was with 60 Vbeta and 13 Jbeta primers that the PCR ran. TCRdb's table, derived via immunoSEQ multiplex PCR, lists solely in-frame clones and lacks some. The sample shows under 130,000 clones, 69% of them seen only once. V dropped 2 bases and J dropped 6; count of bases not matched to a gene: 6. Germline assignment: CDR1 SGHRS and CDR2 YFSETQ. CDR3 length equals 14 residues. The data are from a study of cytomegalovirus exposure and HLA in healthy donors. Study-wide results and caveats: The number of N-insertions in an Asian-associated ancestry cluster was reportedly below the approximately 700-donor mean in a later analysis. Sequencing artifact likely explains a cluster of highly shared sequence variants. Prior analysis indicated that the majority of TCR beta V segments exhibited productivity approximately 87% or approximately 30% of the time. Presence/absence analyses treated sequencing depth as roughly uniform across donors.

The origin of this receptor is a man aged 30 to 39 in good health and CMV-seronegative. The chain joins TRBV5-1 to TRBJ2-3, with TRBD2 matching over 7 bases. The sequenced material came from PBMCs. Here the CDR3 reads CASSLLARGDTQYF. DNA of the CDR3: TGCGCCAGCAGCTTACTAGCGCGGGGGGATACGCAGTATTTT.